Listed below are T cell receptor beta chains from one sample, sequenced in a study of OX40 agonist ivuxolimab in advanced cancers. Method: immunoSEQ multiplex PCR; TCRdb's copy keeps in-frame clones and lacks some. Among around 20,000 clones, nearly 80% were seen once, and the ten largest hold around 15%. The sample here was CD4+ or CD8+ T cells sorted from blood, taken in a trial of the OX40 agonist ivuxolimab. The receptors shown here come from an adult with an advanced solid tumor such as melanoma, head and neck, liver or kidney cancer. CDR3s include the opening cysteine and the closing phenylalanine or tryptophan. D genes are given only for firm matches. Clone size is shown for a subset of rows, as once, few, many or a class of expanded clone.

CDR3 DNA: TGTGCCAGCAGCTTAGAGGGGGGGGATAGCATCGAGCAGTACTTC; CDR3 protein: CASSLEGGDSIEQYF; clone size: NA; V gene: TRBV11-2; D gene: TRBD2; J gene: TRBJ2-7
CDR3 DNA: TGTGCCAGTAGTAATCCCTTAGGAGAGCAGTACTTC; CDR3 protein: CASSNPLGEQYF; clone size: NA; V gene: TRBV19; D gene: NA; J gene: TRBJ2-7
CDR3 DNA: TGTGCCAGCAGTGAAGGGCCCAGGGGACCCTACGAGCAGTACTTC; CDR3 protein: CASSEGPRGPYEQYF; clone size: NA; V gene: TRBV2; D gene: NA; J gene: TRBJ2-7
CDR3 DNA: TGTGCCAGCAGTTCCCCAACAAACATTCAGTACTTC; CDR3 protein: CASSSPTNIQYF; clone size: NA; V gene: TRBV6-6; D gene: NA; J gene: TRBJ2-4
CDR3 DNA: TGTGCCACCAGCAGAGATCGGGTGCGGACAGCGATCTTC; CDR3 protein: CATSRDRVRTAIF; clone size: NA; V gene: TRBV15; D gene: NA; J gene: TRBJ2-7
CDR3 DNA: TGTGCCAGCAGCCCTAGATGGGGAAACACTGAAGCTTTCTTT; CDR3 protein: CASSPRWGNTEAFF; clone size: NA; V gene: TRBV11-1; D gene: NA; J gene: TRBJ1-1
CDR3 DNA: TGTGCCAGCAGCATCCGGACAGGGGAAATGAAAAACATTCAGTACTTC; CDR3 protein: CASSIRTGEMKNIQYF; clone size: NA; V gene: TRBV11-1; D gene: TRBD1; J gene: TRBJ2-4
CDR3 DNA: NA; CDR3 protein: CSATGQGNYGCTF; clone size: NA; V gene: TRBV29-1; D gene: NA; J gene: TRBJ1-2
CDR3 DNA: TGTGCCAGCAGCTTAGCGGGGAGTCGCTTCTTC; CDR3 protein: CASSLAGSRFF; clone size: NA; V gene: TRBV7-2; D gene: NA; J gene: TRBJ2-1
CDR3 DNA: TGTGCCAGCAGCTTCGACGGGAGGGATGTTTTTGAGCAGTTCTTC; CDR3 protein: CASSFDGRDVFEQFF; clone size: NA; V gene: TRBV11-2; D gene: TRBD2; J gene: TRBJ2-1
CDR3 DNA: TGTGCCAGCAGCCAAGACGGGACTAGCGGGGCCAATGAGCAGTTCTTC; CDR3 protein: CASSQDGTSGANEQFF; clone size: NA; V gene: TRBV4-2; D gene: TRBD2; J gene: TRBJ2-1
CDR3 DNA: TGTGCCAGCAGGACGGGGGCGGGAAGGAATCAGCCCCAGCATTTT; CDR3 protein: CASRTGAGRNQPQHF; clone size: NA; V gene: TRBV6-4; D gene: NA; J gene: TRBJ1-5
CDR3 DNA: TGTGCCAGCAGCTTACGACTAGCGGGGGGGGCCTACGGGCAGTTCTTC; CDR3 protein: CASSLRLAGGAYGQFF; clone size: NA; V gene: TRBV11-2; D gene: TRBD2; J gene: TRBJ2-1
CDR3 DNA: TGTGCCAGCAGCCCCTCGGGGAATGAAAAACTGTTTTTT; CDR3 protein: CASSPSGNEKLFF; clone size: NA; V gene: TRBV5-4; D gene: NA; J gene: TRBJ1-4
CDR3 DNA: TGCGCCAGCAGCCCGGAGGCTAGCCAGCAGTACTTC; CDR3 protein: CASSPEASQQYF; clone size: NA; V gene: TRBV5-1; D gene: NA; J gene: TRBJ2-7
CDR3 DNA: TGCGCCAGCAGCTTGGAGACAGGGACCGCCGATACGCAGTATTTT; CDR3 protein: CASSLETGTADTQYF; clone size: NA; V gene: TRBV5-1; D gene: TRBD1; J gene: TRBJ2-3
CDR3 DNA: TGTGCCAGCAGCCAGGCAGGGGGCTACGAGCAGTACTTC; CDR3 protein: CASSQAGGYEQYF; clone size: NA; V gene: TRBV6-4; D gene: TRBD1; J gene: TRBJ2-7
CDR3 DNA: TGTGCCATCAGTGAGTCACGGGGAAATCAGCCCCAGCATTTT; CDR3 protein: CAISESRGNQPQHF; clone size: once; V gene: TRBV10-3; D gene: NA; J gene: TRBJ1-5
CDR3 DNA: TGTGCCAGCAGCTCCTACTCCGGGGATACGCAGTATTTT; CDR3 protein: CASSSYSGDTQYF; clone size: NA; V gene: TRBV11-3; D gene: NA; J gene: TRBJ2-3
CDR3 DNA: TGTGCCAGCAGCGGTCTAGCGGGAGGGGGAGAGACCCAGTACTTC; CDR3 protein: CASSGLAGGGETQYF; clone size: NA; V gene: TRBV6-1; D gene: TRBD2; J gene: TRBJ2-5
CDR3 DNA: TGCGCCAGCAATCAGGGAGGTGACTATGGCTACACCTTC; CDR3 protein: CASNQGGDYGYTF; clone size: few; V gene: TRBV5-1; D gene: NA; J gene: TRBJ1-2
CDR3 DNA: TGTGCCAGTAGTTTAGCCCAGGACAGGGGTCACGAGCAGTACTTC; CDR3 protein: CASSLAQDRGHEQYF; clone size: NA; V gene: TRBV19; D gene: TRBD1; J gene: TRBJ2-7
CDR3 DNA: TGTGCCAGCAGCCGGGGGTTGGGGGAAAAACTGTTTTTT; CDR3 protein: CASSRGLGEKLFF; clone size: once; V gene: TRBV14; D gene: NA; J gene: TRBJ1-4
CDR3 DNA: TGTGCCAGCAGTTACTCCCGACAAAAGGACTATGGCTACACCTTC; CDR3 protein: CASSYSRQKDYGYTF; clone size: few; V gene: TRBV6-6; D gene: NA; J gene: TRBJ1-2
CDR3 DNA: TGCGCCAGCAGCAAAGGGACGAAGATAGGGGATACGCAGTATTTT; CDR3 protein: CASSKGTKIGDTQYF; clone size: NA; V gene: TRBV5-1; D gene: NA; J gene: TRBJ2-3
CDR3 DNA: TGTGCCAGCAGCTTGTTCGGACTAGCGGGCCATAGTGAGCAGTTCTTC; CDR3 protein: CASSLFGLAGHSEQFF; clone size: NA; V gene: TRBV5-4; D gene: TRBD2; J gene: TRBJ2-1
CDR3 DNA: TGCGCCAGCAGCCCCAGACTGCCTGGAGGGAGGTCTAACAATCAGCCCCAGCATTTT; CDR3 protein: CASSPRLPGGRSNNQPQHF; clone size: once; V gene: TRBV4-1; D gene: NA; J gene: TRBJ1-5
CDR3 DNA: TGTGCCAGCAGTTTGGGCAGGCAGGGTGGCTACACCTTC; CDR3 protein: CASSLGRQGGYTF; clone size: NA; V gene: TRBV28; D gene: NA; J gene: TRBJ1-2
CDR3 DNA: TGCAGCGCCCTACCCAGGGGGCGGATTTATGGCTACACCTTC; CDR3 protein: CSALPRGRIYGYTF; clone size: NA; V gene: TRBV29-1; D gene: TRBD1; J gene: TRBJ1-2
CDR3 DNA: TGCGCCAGCAGCTTAAGTCGTCTCGGAGTGAGGGACTATGGCTACACCTTC; CDR3 protein: CASSLSRLGVRDYGYTF; clone size: NA; V gene: TRBV5-1; D gene: NA; J gene: TRBJ1-2
CDR3 DNA: TGTGCCAGCGAGGCGGGGGGTTCCTACGAGCAGTACTTC; CDR3 protein: CASEAGGSYEQYF; clone size: NA; V gene: TRBV6-5; D gene: TRBD2; J gene: TRBJ2-7
CDR3 DNA: TGTGCCAGTAGTCTTTTCCCGGGACAGGGATTCAACAATGAGCAGTTCTTC; CDR3 protein: CASSLFPGQGFNNEQFF; clone size: NA; V gene: TRBV19; D gene: TRBD1; J gene: TRBJ2-1
CDR3 DNA: TGTGCCAGCAGCTTATACCAGGGTGCGGGCGGGGAGCTGTTTTTT; CDR3 protein: CASSLYQGAGGELFF; clone size: NA; V gene: TRBV7-3; D gene: NA; J gene: TRBJ2-2
CDR3 DNA: TGTGCCAGCAGAACGGGAGGGATCGACGAGCAGTACTTC; CDR3 protein: CASRTGGIDEQYF; clone size: NA; V gene: TRBV6-6; D gene: TRBD2; J gene: TRBJ2-7
CDR3 DNA: TGTGCCAGCAGCTTAGGGCCTAGCTCGGTTGAGCAGTTCTTC; CDR3 protein: CASSLGPSSVEQFF; clone size: NA; V gene: TRBV7-3; D gene: NA; J gene: TRBJ2-1
CDR3 DNA: TGCAGCGGACAGGGGTCGAACTATGGCTACACCTTC; CDR3 protein: CSGQGSNYGYTF; clone size: NA; V gene: TRBV29-1; D gene: TRBD1; J gene: TRBJ1-2
CDR3 DNA: TGTGCCAGTAGTATCGGTAGCGGTGGAGCGGGAGTTGCCTACGAGCAGTACTTC; CDR3 protein: CASSIGSGGAGVAYEQYF; clone size: medium-sized; V gene: TRBV19; D gene: TRBD2; J gene: TRBJ2-7
CDR3 DNA: TGTGCCAGCAGACGAGGTTCCCTCACTACAGATACGCAGTATTTT; CDR3 protein: CASRRGSLTTDTQYF; clone size: NA; V gene: TRBV6-4; D gene: NA; J gene: TRBJ2-3
CDR3 DNA: TGCGCCAGCAGCTTAATGACAGGGGACTATGGCTACACCTTC; CDR3 protein: CASSLMTGDYGYTF; clone size: NA; V gene: TRBV5-1; D gene: TRBD1; J gene: TRBJ1-2
CDR3 DNA: TGTGCCAGCAGCTTCGGGTCGGGCGAGACCCAGTACTTC; CDR3 protein: CASSFGSGETQYF; clone size: NA; V gene: TRBV11-2; D gene: NA; J gene: TRBJ2-5
CDR3 DNA: TGTGCCAGCACTGGAGGACAGGGGTTAAATCAGCCCCAGCATTTT; CDR3 protein: CASTGGQGLNQPQHF; clone size: NA; V gene: TRBV6-1; D gene: TRBD1; J gene: TRBJ1-5